Each of the 22 T cell receptor beta chains below was sequenced from the same sample in a study of identical twins. TCRdb reanalysed the 5' RACE reads using MiXCR and keeps one entry per CDR3 protein. The sample has some 630,000 distinct CDR3 sequences; roughly 7.2% are singletons. These same data were also listed under a study on yellow fever vaccine responses in identical twins.

The specimen was PBMCs. The source is a woman between 18 and 29 years old in good health.

This clonotype was counted only a few times. J is TRBJ2-1 and V is TRBV24-1; TRBD1 is a possible D gene (6 bases). The V gene's germline CDR1 is KGHDR and CDR2 SFDVKD. The CDR3 has 14 amino acids. V lost 4 bases and J 7 bases, leaving 13 bases between the germline ends. CDR3 in amino acids: CATSDPGQFNEQFF. The CDR3 coding sequence is TGTGCCACCAGTGACCCTGGACAGTTTAATGAGCAGTTCTTC.

The chain couples TRBV20-1 to TRBJ2-2; D uncertain. The CDR3 is made up of 14 amino acids. Germline CDR1 is DFQATT and CDR2 is SNEGSKA (reference sequence). The V gene lost 0 bases and the J gene lost 0 bases, with 5 bases spanning the gap. The CDR3 loop reads CSARDLTNTGELFF. DNA of the CDR3: TGCAGTGCTAGAGATCTGACGAACACCGGGGAGCTGTTTTTT.

The chain has TRBV14 and TRBJ1-2; maybe TRBD1 (5 bases). The germline V gene has CDR1 SGHDN and CDR2 FVKESK. Between the trimmed V and J ends, which lost 0 bases and 6 bases, there was a span of 14 bases. The CDR3 has 15 residues. The CDR3 bases are TGTGCCAGCAGCCAAGATCGTCGGGGGGAGCATGGCTACACCTTC. Its protein product is CASSQDRRGEHGYTF.

Many counts were recorded for this clonotype. This rearrangement joins TRBV12-3 or TRBV12-4 to TRBJ1-1; D ambiguous. V lost 3 bases, J lost 4 bases, and 12 bases lay in between. There are 14 residues in the CDR3. In DNA form, the CDR3 reads TGTGCCAGCAGTTTTCGGACTGAGGGCACTGAAGCTTTCTTT. Translating it yields CASSFRTEGTEAFF.

This clonotype was seen a handful of times. This chain links TRBV24-1 with TRBJ2-5, with TRBD2 matching 7 bases. The V gene's germline CDR1 is KGHDR and CDR2 SFDVKD. There are 16 residues in the CDR3. The J segment lost 0 bases and the V segment lost 4 bases, leaving 7 bases of the junction unmatched. This CDR3 reads CATSEAIAGHQETQYF. CDR3 bases: TGTGCCACCAGTGAAGCCATAGCGGGCCACCAAGAGACCCAGTACTTC.

About this clonotype itself: Being one base from a much bigger clone, this may be a read error. The chain joins TRBV5-1 to TRBJ2-3; 7 nucleotides match TRBD1. Germline CDR1 SGHRS, CDR2 YFSETQ. This CDR3 contains 17 residues. The chain's CDR3 is CVSSLASTATGSDTQYF. For the CDR3, the DNA is TGCGTCAGCAGCTTGGCTTCTACCGCGACAGGGTCGGATACGCAGTATTTT.

The rearrangement joins TRBV3-1 to TRBJ2-2; TRBD2 aligns across 7 bases. In germline, CDR1 is LGHDT, CDR2 YNNKEL (reference sequence). Trimming took 3 bases from V and 5 from J; bases not matched to a gene: 9. The CDR3 has 16 amino acids. The CDR3 DNA is TGTGCCAGCAGCCAGCAAGGAGCGGGATCAACCGGGGAGCTGTTTTTT. It translates to CASSQQGAGSTGELFF.

This clonotype was recorded at least ten times. The chain couples TRBV7-2 to TRBJ2-7, with 9 bases that match TRBD2. V dropped 3 bases and J dropped 3; count of bases not matched to a gene: 9. This CDR3 has 16 amino acids. Germline CDR1 reads SGHTA; CDR2 reads FQGNSA. Written as DNA, the CDR3 is TGTGCCAGCAGCTTGGCGGCTAGCGGGACCTTCTACGAGCAGTACTTC. It specifies CASSLAASGTFYEQYF.

CDR3 loop: CASSLKTSGRGYEFF. The CDR3 bases are TGTGCCAGCAGTTTAAAAACTAGCGGGAGAGGTTATGAGTTCTTC. The chain joins TRBV12-3 or TRBV12-4 to TRBJ2-1; TRBD2 matches at 11 bases. The CDR3 runs to 15 residues. Unmatched junction bases numbered 11, after V lost 2 bases and J lost 14 bases.

The V call is TRBV20-1, the J call TRBJ1-6; weak D call: TRBD1 (5 bases). This CDR3 is built from 14 residues. CDR1 DFQATT and CDR2 SNEGSKA come from the germline V gene (reference sequence). The V gene lost 0 bases and the J gene lost 10 bases, with 13 bases spanning the gap. CDR3 loop: CSARDRGSRSPLHF. For the CDR3, the DNA is TGCAGTGCTAGAGATCGGGGCAGCCGATCACCCCTCCACTTT.

This clonotype was detected a few times. V gene TRBV20-1 combines with J gene TRBJ1-1; D gene ambiguous. Deletions cut 5 bases from V and 7 bases from J, with 8 bases between. This CDR3 region has 10 residues. Germline V gene lookup returns CDR1 DFQATT and CDR2 SNEGSKA (reference sequence). The CDR3 DNA sequence: TGCAGTGCTGGGGTCCTTGAAGCTTTCTTT. It specifies CSAGVLEAFF.

This clonotype was seen ten or more times. Here the CDR3 reads CASSFAGDTGELFF. The CDR3 DNA reads TGTGCCAGCAGTTTCGCGGGGGATACCGGGGAGCTGTTTTTT. The V gene is TRBV12-3 or TRBV12-4, the J gene TRBJ2-2; TRBD2 matches at 7 bases. V gave up 3 bases and J gave up 5 bases; unmatched junction bases: 3. This CDR3 contains 14 residues.

This clonotype showed up many times. The chain is built from TRBV20-1 and TRBJ1-4; D not certain. The CDR3 loop spans 12 amino acids. V dropped 4 bases and J dropped 5 bases, with 8 bases sitting between them. Germline lookup yields CDR1 DFQATT and CDR2 SNEGSKA (reference sequence). CDR3 in amino acids: CSAITQNEKLFF. The CDR3 nucleotides read TGCAGTGCTATCACCCAGAATGAAAAACTGTTTTTT.

This clonotype showed up many times. The rearrangement joins TRBV2 to TRBJ1-5; 8 bases are a match to TRBD1. Germline trimming cut 6 bases from V and 6 bases from J; bases unmatched to any gene: 10. The CDR3 is made up of 15 amino acids. CDR1 SNHLY and CDR2 FYNNEI come from the germline V gene. The CDR3 here is CASRNGQGSSQPQHF. In DNA, the CDR3 is TGTGCCAGCAGGAACGGACAGGGATCCAGTCAGCCCCAGCATTTT.

This clonotype occurred a few times. The chain recombines TRBV7-8 with TRBJ2-2; 7 bases fit TRBD2. CDR1 SGHVS and CDR2 FQNEAQ come from the germline V gene. The CDR3 loop spans 14 amino acids. Losses at the gene ends were 8 bases for V and 4 bases for J; bases not matched to a gene: 7. In DNA, the CDR3 is TGTGCCAGCCGGCGGGGAGGGAGCACCGGGGAGCTGTTTTTT. It translates to CASRRGGSTGELFF.

Ten or more counts support this clonotype. The chain employs TRBV12-3 or TRBV12-4 and TRBJ1-2; TRBD1 is a possible D gene (5 bases). Trimming took 3 bases from V and 4 from J, leaving 15 bases between them. This CDR3 is built from 15 residues. The CDR3 coding sequence is TGTGCCAGCAGTTTTGTAGTAGGAGGGACCTATGGCTACACCTTC. Its translation is CASSFVVGGTYGYTF.

J is TRBJ1-4 and V is TRBV7-2; D gene ambiguous. In germline, CDR1 is SGHTA, CDR2 FQGNSA. Trimming took off 2 bases at V and 3 bases at J, with 7 bases between the two ends. The CDR3 covers 14 residues. The CDR3 loop reads CASSLTVSNEKLFF. The CDR3 DNA is TGTGCCAGCAGCTTAACAGTGTCTAATGAAAAACTGTTTTTT. Drawing the rest from reference TRBV7-2 and TRBJ1-4, the complete variable domain is GAGVSQSPSNKVTEKGKDVELRCDPISGHTALYWYRQSLGQGLEFLIYFQGNSAPDKSGLPSDRFSAERTGGSVSTLTIQRTQQEDSAVYLCASSLTVSNEKLFFGSGTQLSVL.

This clonotype occurred a few times. This chain links TRBV20-1 with TRBJ2-2; D ambiguous. Trimming stripped 3 bases from V and 9 bases from J, with 8 bases between. This CDR3 has 11 amino acids. Germline values: CDR1 DFQATT, CDR2 SNEGSKA (reference sequence). The CDR3 loop is CSARGSRELFF. DNA for the CDR3: TGCAGTGCTAGGGGTAGCCGGGAGCTGTTTTTT.

In this sample, this clonotype turned up a few times. This chain joins TRBV11-1 and TRBJ2-6, with 8 positions matching TRBD1. Germline lookup yields CDR1 SGHAT and CDR2 FQDESV (reference sequence). CDR3 length: 20 residues. V trimming: 5 bases; J trimming: 0 bases; junction bases outside the gene matches: 15. The CDR3 nucleotides are TGTGCCAGCAGCAACAAGGCCCCGGGACAGGTATTCTCTGGGGCCAACGTCCTGACTTTC. It codes for CASSNKAPGQVFSGANVLTF.

This clonotype was observed many times. V is TRBV12-3 or TRBV12-4 and J is TRBJ1-1; tentative D call: TRBD1 (6 bases). This CDR3 contains 13 residues. V was pared by 7 bases and J by 5 bases, with 14 bases between. The CDR3 nucleotides read TGTGCCAGCACTAAAGGGGGAAGGACTGAAGCTTTCTTT. This sequence encodes CASTKGGRTEAFF.

This sequence joins TRBV24-1 and TRBJ2-5; tentative D call: TRBD1 (5 bases). This CDR3 contains 13 residues. V shed 7 bases and J shed 5 bases, with 13 bases lying between them. The germline V gene has CDR1 KGHDR and CDR2 SFDVKD. The CDR3 DNA follows: TGTGCCACCAGAGGACAACTCGGGGAGACCCAGTACTTC. Translated, it gives CATRGQLGETQYF.

This clonotype has a count of ten or more. The V gene is TRBV5-1, the J gene TRBJ2-5; TRBD2 agrees at 8 bases. Germline CDR1 SGHRS, CDR2 YFSETQ. CDR3 length equals 14 residues. Trimming cost V 5 bases and J 5 bases; bases outside gene matches: 8. DNA of the CDR3: TGCGCCAGCAGTTCGACTAGCGCCCACGAGACCCAGTACTTC. The encoded protein is CASSSTSAHETQYF.